One and the same sample provided the 30 T cell receptor beta chains below, sequenced in a study of blood T cell repertoires in COVID-19. The data were produced by immunoSEQ multiplex PCR, yet TCRdb's version contains in-frame clones alone and is incomplete. Among 150,000 to 200,000 clones listed, approximately 86% were seen once. The sample was peripheral blood. All receptors come from a man aged 70-80 years with acute or convalescent COVID-19.

The V call is TRBV9, the J call TRBJ2-7; D may be TRBD1 (6 bases). CDR1 and CDR2 from the germline V gene are SGDLS and YYNGEE. Trimming pared 4 bases from V and 2 bases from J, leaving 16 bases between. The CDR3 length is 15 residues. In DNA, the CDR3 is TGTGCCAGCAGCCCAGGACAGACGACCCCCTACGAGCAGTACTTC. Translation: CASSPGQTTPYEQYF.

The chain is built from TRBV7-3 and TRBJ1-2; 8 bases are shared with TRBD1. CDR1 is SGHTA and CDR2 is FQGTGA in the germline V gene. The V and J ends lost 5 bases and 6 bases, in that order; junction bases with no gene match: 11. There are 15 residues in the CDR3. This CDR3 is CASSLGQGAGDGYTF. The CDR3 DNA sequence: TGTGCCAGCAGCCTGGGGCAGGGGGCTGGTGATGGCTACACCTTC.

The CDR3 protein is CAWSLYRDGYTF. Written as DNA, the CDR3 is TGTGCCTGGAGTCTCTACAGGGACGGCTACACCTTC. The V call is TRBV30, the J call TRBJ1-2; D might be TRBD1 (6 bases). Trimming removed 2 bases at V and 8 bases at J, with 12 bases between. The length of the CDR3 is 12 residues. Per germline, CDR1 GTSNPN and CDR2 SVGIG (reference sequence). Using reference TRBV30 and TRBJ1-2 for the parts outside the CDR3, the full variable domain is SQTIHQWPATLVQPVGSPLSLECTVEGTSNPNLYWYRQAAGRGLQLLFYSVGIGQISSEVPQNLSASRPQDRQFILSSKKLLLSDSGFYLCAWSLYRDGYTFGSGTRLTVV.

The chain links TRBV10-2 to TRBJ2-1; possible D gene TRBD2, 5 bases. Trimming removed 4 bases from V and 4 bases from J, with 14 bases in between. This CDR3 has 15 residues. Germline V CDR1 and CDR2: WSHSY, SAAADI. The CDR3 loop is CASSVSPGSYNEQFF. CDR3 bases: TGCGCCAGCAGTGTCTCACCGGGATCTTACAATGAGCAGTTCTTC.

V is TRBV27 and J is TRBJ2-7; 7 bases map to TRBD2. Germline CDR1 is MNHEY and CDR2 is SMNVEV (reference sequence). Trimming removed 6 bases from V and 4 bases from J; junction bases left unmatched: 12. The CDR3 has 15 residues. CDR3 loop: CASRQSWAGEYEQYF. The DNA for the CDR3 is TGTGCCAGCAGGCAATCCTGGGCGGGAGAGTACGAGCAGTACTTC.

The rearrangement uses TRBV7-2 and TRBJ2-2; D ambiguous. V was trimmed by 2 bases and J by 2 bases, leaving 12 bases between them. This CDR3 is 16 amino acids long. Germline assignment: CDR1 SGHTA and CDR2 FQGNSA. CDR3 nucleotide sequence: TGTGCCAGCAGCTTAAATAGTCCGGGTAACACCGGGGAGCTGTTTTTT. This translates into CASSLNSPGNTGELFF.

This CDR3 reads CASTGLEETQYF. DNA of the CDR3: TGCGCCAGCACCGGACTGGAGGAGACCCAGTACTTC. The rearrangement joins TRBV5-1 to TRBJ2-5, with D perhaps matching TRBD2 (5 bases). V lost 6 bases and J 5 bases, leaving 11 bases between the germline ends. The germline V gene has CDR1 SGHRS and CDR2 YFSETQ. The CDR3 is made up of 12 amino acids.

The J gene is TRBJ2-2, the V gene TRBV28; D call uncertain. Per the germline V gene, CDR1 is MDHEN and CDR2 is SYDVKM. This CDR3 is 13 amino acids long. Trimming cost V 7 bases and J 1 base, with 7 bases left between them. The CDR3: CASNLGNTGELFF. The CDR3 coding sequence is TGTGCCAGCAACCTAGGGAACACCGGGGAGCTGTTTTTT.

The gene calls are TRBV4-1 and TRBJ1-4; no definite D call. Deletions cut 1 base from V and 4 bases from J, with 7 bases between. This CDR3 contains 14 residues. Germline CDR1 is MGHRA and CDR2 is YSYEKL. Here the CDR3 DNA reads TGCGCCAGCAGCCAAGGGCGGATTAATGAAAAACTGTTTTTT. It codes for CASSQGRINEKLFF.

The V call is TRBV3-1 (or the pseudogene TRBV3-2), the J call TRBJ1-3; no definite D call. V lost 4 bases and J 1 base, leaving 5 bases between the germline ends. Looked up from germline, CDR1 is LGHDT and CDR2 is YNNKEL (reference sequence). This CDR3 comprises 13 residues. CDR3 nucleotides: TGTGCCAGCAGCCCGCTATCTGGAAACACCATATATTTT. This encodes CASSPLSGNTIYF.

The chain links TRBV11-2 to TRBJ1-1; 7 nucleotides agree with TRBD1. From germline, CDR1 is SGHAT and CDR2 FQNNGV. J gave up 0 bases and V 5 bases, and 3 bases lay outside the gene matches. This CDR3 comprises 14 residues. The CDR3 loop is CASSLGQLNTEAFF. The DNA of the CDR3 is TGTGCCAGCAGCCTGGGACAGTTGAACACTGAAGCTTTCTTT.

This chain links TRBV4-1 with TRBJ2-2; 8 nucleotides agree with TRBD2. The junction had 4 bases not matched to a gene; V was cut back by 3 bases and J by 4 bases. The CDR3 covers 15 residues. Germline lookup yields CDR1 MGHRA and CDR2 YSYEKL. The DNA for the CDR3 is TGCGCCAGCAGCCATCGACTAGCGAGCACCGGGGAGCTGTTTTTT. It translates to CASSHRLASTGELFF.

This chain joins TRBV19 and TRBJ2-6; 11 bases align to TRBD1. This CDR3 has 18 amino acids. Looked up from germline, CDR1 is LNHDA and CDR2 is SQIVND (reference sequence). V was clipped by 3 bases and J by 0 bases; unmatched bases: 4. This CDR3 reads CASSIIGTGGSGANVLTF. The DNA of the CDR3 is TGTGCCAGTAGTATTATTGGGACAGGGGGCTCTGGGGCCAACGTCCTGACTTTC. Combining the CDR3 with reference TRBV19 and TRBJ2-6 gives the whole variable domain DGGITQSPKYLFRKEGQNVTLSCEQNLNHDAMYWYRQDPGQGLRLIYYSQIVNDFQKGDIAEGYSVSREKKESFPLTVTSAQKNPTAFYLCASSIIGTGGSGANVLTFGAGSRLTVL.

The chain couples TRBV19 to TRBJ2-2, with TRBD1 as a possible D gene (5 bases). The ends were cut back, 7 bases at V and 4 bases at J, with 13 bases in the middle. The CDR3 consists of 14 residues. The germline V gene has CDR1 LNHDA and CDR2 SQIVND (reference sequence). The CDR3 protein is CASTRQRGTGELFF. In nucleotides, the CDR3 is TGTGCCAGTACCCGTCAAAGGGGCACCGGGGAGCTGTTTTTT.

The chain has TRBV7-6 and TRBJ2-5; TRBD2 matches 7 bases. CDR1 SGHVS and CDR2 FNYEAQ come from the germline V gene. CDR3 size: 15 residues. The ends lost 3 bases at V and 5 bases at J; junction bases unmatched: 9. CDR3 protein: CASSLGGGARETQYF. The CDR3 DNA follows: TGTGCCAGCAGCTTGGGGGGGGGTGCCCGTGAGACCCAGTACTTC.

The J gene is TRBJ2-2, the V gene TRBV19; D possibly corresponds to TRBD2 (7 bases). Looked up from germline, CDR1 is LNHDA and CDR2 is SQIVND (reference sequence). The CDR3 sequence is 14 residues long. V shed 3 bases and J shed 7 bases, with 12 bases lying between them. Here the CDR3 DNA reads TGTGCCAGTAGTATCGCGGGGGCGAGCGGGGAGCTGTTTTTT. As protein: CASSIAGASGELFF.

The genes are TRBV3-1 (or the pseudogene TRBV3-2) and TRBJ2-3; a weak D match, TRBD2 (5 bases). Trimming took 4 bases from V and 3 from J, leaving 11 bases between them. The CDR3 is 14 residues long. CDR1 is LGHDT and CDR2 is YNNKEL in the germline V gene (reference sequence). CDR3 protein: CASSPAVGTDTQYF. Written as DNA, the CDR3 is TGTGCCAGCAGCCCAGCGGTGGGGACAGATACGCAGTATTTT.

The chain joins TRBV18 to TRBJ2-7; D remains unclear. The CDR3 has 12 amino acids. Germline loops: CDR1 KGHSH, CDR2 LQKENI. V was cut by 2 bases and J by 4 bases, with 6 bases left in between. The CDR3 reads CASSPSMYEQYF. DNA of the CDR3: TGTGCCAGCTCACCATCTATGTACGAGCAGTACTTC.

The chain combines TRBV10-1 with TRBJ1-1; D uncertain. The CDR3 is 13 amino acids. Germline V gene data show CDR1 as WNHNN and CDR2 as SYGVQD (reference sequence). Trimming stripped 0 bases from V and 5 bases from J, with 7 bases between. This CDR3 reads CASSESAVTEAFF. CDR3 sequence (DNA): TGCGCCAGCAGTGAGTCGGCTGTAACTGAAGCTTTCTTT.

The CDR3 DNA sequence: TGTGCCAGCAGCGTATCGGGGACAGGGTTCACTGAAGCTTTCTTT. Amino acid sequence: CASSVSGTGFTEAFF. The chain joins TRBV9 to TRBJ1-1; 9 nucleotides agree with TRBD1. The germline V gene encodes CDR1 SGDLS and CDR2 YYNGEE. CDR3 length equals 15 residues. V shed 1 base, J shed 4 bases, and the junction held 5 bases outside the gene matches.

The J gene is TRBJ1-2, the V gene TRBV5-1; 8 positions match TRBD1. Germline loops: CDR1 SGHRS, CDR2 YFSETQ. The CDR3 totals 15 residues. J lost 4 bases, V lost 1 base, and 6 bases had no gene match. The DNA for the CDR3 is TGCGCCAGCAGCTTGTCCGCAGGGGGCGGCTATGGCTACACCTTC. The encoded protein is CASSLSAGGGYGYTF.

The chain's CDR3 is CASSYSLDSLVPYGYTF. The CDR3 nucleotides read TGTGCCAGCAGTTACTCGTTGGACAGCCTTGTCCCCTATGGCTACACCTTC. V usage is TRBV6-2 or TRBV6-3 and J usage is TRBJ1-2; a weak D match, TRBD1 (6 bases). The length of the CDR3 is 17 residues. Germline CDR1 and CDR2: MNHEY and SVGEGT. V lost 0 bases to trimming and J lost 4 bases, with 18 bases between them.

The chain carries TRBV5-1 and TRBJ2-1, with TRBD2 identical over 13 bases. V lost 4 bases and J lost 3; bases outside the gene matches: 4. The V gene's germline CDR1 is SGHRS and CDR2 YFSETQ. The CDR3 covers 16 residues. The CDR3 DNA reads as TGCGCCAGCAGCGGGGGACTAGCGGGAAGCTACAATGAGCAGTTCTTC. Its translation is CASSGGLAGSYNEQFF.

The V gene is TRBV9, the J gene TRBJ2-3; maybe TRBD2 (6 bases). This CDR3 has 14 amino acids. Germline CDR1 reads SGDLS; CDR2 reads YYNGEE. V lost 4 bases, J lost 0 bases, and 9 bases lay in between. The CDR3 nucleotides read TGTGCCAGCAGCCCCCGGGGGAGCACAGATACGCAGTATTTT. This encodes CASSPRGSTDTQYF.

The chain combines TRBV19 with TRBJ1-6; tentative D call: TRBD1 (5 bases). This CDR3 spans 12 amino acids. Looked up from germline, CDR1 is LNHDA and CDR2 is SQIVND (reference sequence). The germline V and J ends were trimmed by 6 bases and 9 bases, with 9 bases remaining between them. CDR3 protein: CASRDQGSPLHF. CDR3 nucleotides: TGTGCCAGTAGAGACCAGGGTTCACCCCTCCACTTT.

The CDR3 here is CASSDRFNQPQHF. CDR3 nucleotides: TGCGCCAGCAGTGACAGGTTCAATCAGCCCCAGCATTTT. The chain couples TRBV10-1 to TRBJ1-5, with D unresolved. Germline values: CDR1 WNHNN, CDR2 SYGVQD (reference sequence). V dropped 3 bases and J dropped 3 bases, with 6 bases sitting between them. This CDR3 is 13 amino acids long.

The chain has TRBV2 and TRBJ1-6; D is uncertain. The germline V and J ends were trimmed by 7 bases and 10 bases, with 20 bases remaining between them. Looked up from germline, CDR1 is SNHLY and CDR2 is FYNNEI. CDR3 length equals 15 residues. The CDR3 protein is CASTVDKRVGSPLHF. The CDR3 nucleotides read TGTGCCAGCACCGTAGACAAGAGGGTGGGATCACCCCTCCACTTT.

V and J are TRBV2 and TRBJ1-3, with 10 positions matching TRBD1. The CDR3 is 16 residues long. Germline trimming cut 8 bases from V and 6 bases from J; bases unmatched to any gene: 13. Germline V gene sequence: CDR1 SNHLY, CDR2 FYNNEI. Here the CDR3 reads CASPRVGQGSENTIYF. DNA of the CDR3: TGTGCCAGCCCTCGAGTGGGACAGGGGAGTGAAAACACCATATATTTT.

V and J are TRBV28 and TRBJ1-2, with D possibly TRBD1 on 6 matching bases. Germline V gene data show CDR1 as MDHEN and CDR2 as SYDVKM. This CDR3 has 15 amino acids. The germline V and J ends were trimmed by 5 bases and 0 bases, with 13 bases remaining between them. CDR3 DNA: TGTGCCAGCAGTCCTCGGGACACCCCTAACTATGGCTACACCTTC. It specifies CASSPRDTPNYGYTF.

This chain links TRBV10-1 with TRBJ2-7; tentative D call: TRBD2 (5 bases). Trimming shortened V by 6 bases and J by 5 bases, and 14 bases separated the two germline ends. The CDR3 has 13 amino acids. Germline CDR1 and CDR2: WNHNN and SYGVQD (reference sequence). CDR3 sequence reads: CASSEAVRDEQYF. The CDR3 DNA follows: TGCGCCAGCAGCGAAGCCGTGCGGGACGAGCAGTACTTC.